The 17 T cell receptor beta chains given below trace back to one sample, sequenced in a study of response to subunit inactivated influenza vaccine. TCRdb redid the calling of the RT-PCR reads with MiXCR, one entry per CDR3 protein. The profile shows about 530,000 distinct CDR3 sequences, over 10% of them singletons. The specimen comprised PBMCs from blood, sampled 40 to 50 days after vaccination. The source of these receptors is a man aged 50 to 60 who received an inactivated influenza vaccine.

The sample holds a few counts of this clonotype. V and J are TRBV28 and TRBJ2-5, with D possibly called TRBD1 or TRBD2 (6 bases each). The CDR3 loop spans 14 amino acids. V was shortened by 5 bases and J by 1 base, with 11 bases between the two germline ends. CDR1 and CDR2 from the germline V gene are MDHEN and SYDVKM. In nucleotides, the CDR3 is TGTGCCAGCAGTGAGGGGGGCGTCCAAGAGACCCAGTACTTC. Protein product: CASSEGGVQETQYF.

The chain is built from TRBV20-1 and TRBJ2-1; 10 bases line up with TRBD2. The CDR3 loop spans 14 amino acids. Trimming at V came to 2 bases and at J to 9 bases, leaving 7 bases not matched to a gene. Germline V gene data show CDR1 as DFQATT and CDR2 as SNEGSKA (reference sequence). CDR3 loop: CSARPAGGPGEQFF. CDR3 DNA sequence: TGCAGTGCTAGACCAGCGGGGGGGCCAGGTGAGCAGTTCTTC.

Only a few counts were recorded for this clonotype. V usage is TRBV11-2 and J usage is TRBJ1-1; D is unclear. CDR1 and CDR2 (germline): SGHAT, FQNNGV. V lost 1 base and J 1 base, leaving 13 bases between the germline ends. This CDR3 comprises 16 residues. The CDR3 region has the DNA TGTGCCAGCAGCTTAGGTTGGCAGATAGAGAACACTGAAGCTTTCTTT. The encoded protein is CASSLGWQIENTEAFF.

A few counts support this clonotype. The CDR3, as DNA: TGCAGTGCGCCGGGGCAGCCCCAGTGGGTTACAAAGGAGCAGTACTTC. This encodes CSAPGQPQWVTKEQYF. The chain joins TRBV20-1 to TRBJ2-7; D may correspond to TRBD1 or TRBD2 (5 bases each). Germline assignment: CDR1 DFQATT and CDR2 SNEGSKA (reference sequence). The CDR3 length is 16 residues. The germline V and J ends were trimmed by 6 bases and 7 bases, with 28 bases remaining between them.

The chain joins TRBV13 to TRBJ2-3; a possible D gene is TRBD2 (7 bases). V was trimmed by 0 bases and J by 6 bases, leaving 16 bases between them. Per the germline V gene, CDR1 is PRHDT and CDR2 is FYEKMQ (reference sequence). This CDR3 is 16 amino acids long. CDR3 sequence (DNA): TGTGCCAGCAGCTTAGGCCCCGGGGGGCTCTTGGATACGCAGTATTTT. Protein product: CASSLGPGGLLDTQYF.

There are a few counts of this clonotype. This chain joins TRBV6-5 and TRBJ1-4; D perhaps matches TRBD1 (6 bases). The CDR3 spans 15 residues. The germline gives CDR1 MNHEY, CDR2 SVGAGI. The V gene lost 0 bases and the J gene lost 8 bases, with 13 bases spanning the gap. The CDR3 DNA reads as TGTGCCAGCAGTTACTCGTTACAAGGGGGGGAAAAACTGTTTTTT. Amino acids: CASSYSLQGGEKLFF.

The chain couples TRBV10-3 to TRBJ2-7, with TRBD1 matching over 9 bases. This CDR3 has 12 residues. CDR1 and CDR2 from the germline V gene are ENHRY and SYGVKD. V lost 10 bases and J lost 4; bases outside the gene matches: 5. This CDR3 reads CATRDREYEQYF. CDR3 coding DNA: TGTGCCACTAGGGACAGGGAGTACGAGCAGTACTTC.

This clonotype was counted a few times. The gene calls are TRBV20-1 and TRBJ2-2; 13 bases are a match to TRBD2. The V segment lost 6 bases and the J segment 3 bases; nucleotides outside the gene matches: 10. The CDR3 length is 17 residues. CDR1 and CDR2 (germline): DFQATT, SNEGSKA (reference sequence). CDR3: CSARRTSGSRYTGELFF. In DNA form, the CDR3 reads TGCAGTGCCCGGAGGACTAGCGGGAGTCGGTACACCGGGGAGCTGTTTTTT.

V is TRBV27 and J is TRBJ2-5; 7 bases match TRBD2. The CDR3 is 14 amino acids. Germline CDR1 reads MNHEY; CDR2 reads SMNVEV (reference sequence). V shed 3 bases and J 5 bases; nucleotides not matched to a gene: 6. The CDR3 region has the DNA TGTGCCAGCAGTTTTGTGGGGGGGGTGGAGACCCAGTACTTC. Translated: CASSFVGGVETQYF.

This chain joins TRBV4-1 and TRBJ2-5; perhaps TRBD1 as D (6 bases). Trimming removed 0 bases from V and 5 bases from J, with 16 bases in between. CDR1 is MGHRA, CDR2 YSYEKL, per germline. CDR3 length equals 16 residues. The CDR3 spells CASSQDQPGVGETQYF. Written as DNA, the CDR3 is TGCGCCAGCAGCCAAGATCAGCCAGGGGTGGGGGAGACCCAGTACTTC.

J is TRBJ2-3 and V is TRBV20-1, with 9 bases fitting TRBD2. There are 17 residues in the CDR3. Losses at the gene ends were 4 bases for V and 0 bases for J; bases not matched to a gene: 11. CDR1 and CDR2 from the germline V gene are DFQATT and SNEGSKA (reference sequence). The CDR3 DNA sequence: TGCAGTGCTAAAGGCCTAGCGGGGAGTACTAGCACAGATACGCAGTATTTT. Protein product: CSAKGLAGSTSTDTQYF.

The sample holds a few counts of this clonotype. V usage is TRBV27 and J usage is TRBJ2-3; D remains ambiguous. Germline loops: CDR1 MNHEY, CDR2 SMNVEV (reference sequence). The ends were cut back, 3 bases at V and 6 bases at J, with 4 bases in the middle. The CDR3 has 11 residues. The CDR3 region is CASSFLDTQYF. CDR3 DNA: TGTGCCAGCAGTTTTTTGGATACGCAGTATTTT.

This clonotype was counted only a few times. The V and J genes are TRBV5-6 and TRBJ2-7; D is undetermined. V shed 1 base and J shed 7 bases, with 12 bases lying between them. CDR1 is SGHDT and CDR2 is YYEEEE in the germline V gene. The CDR3 spans 13 residues. The CDR3 here is CASSLLGWREQYF. CDR3 nucleotides: TGTGCCAGCAGCTTGTTGGGATGGCGAGAGCAGTACTTC.

J is TRBJ2-1 and V is TRBV20-1; 15 positions match TRBD2. CDR1 is DFQATT, CDR2 SNEGSKA, per germline (reference sequence). V was pared by 4 bases and J by 7 bases, with 11 bases of the junction left unmatched. The CDR3 runs to 17 residues. The CDR3 DNA reads as TGCAGTGCTAAGCTCCGGACTAGCGGGGGGGCGATAAATGAGCAGTTCTTC. It translates to CSAKLRTSGGAINEQFF.

This clonotype came up a few times. The chain joins TRBV5-1 to TRBJ2-7; 8 nucleotides match TRBD1. This CDR3 spans 14 amino acids. Germline assignment: CDR1 SGHRS and CDR2 YFSETQ. The V segment lost 4 bases and the J segment 2 bases; nucleotides outside the gene matches: 5. The CDR3 bases are TGCGCCAGCAGCCGGGGGACAGGCGCCTACGAGCAGTACTTC. It yields the protein CASSRGTGAYEQYF.

CDR3 sequence reads: CASSYRGLWGETQYF. DNA of the CDR3: TGTGCCAGCAGTTACCGCGGGTTGTGGGGAGAGACCCAGTACTTC. The chain employs TRBV6-5 and TRBJ2-5; D is possibly TRBD2 (5 bases). Looked up from germline, CDR1 is MNHEY and CDR2 is SVGAGI. V was cut by 2 bases and J by 4 bases, with 14 bases left in between. CDR3 length equals 15 residues.

This clonotype was picked up a small number of times. V and J are TRBV13 and TRBJ2-7; tentatively, D is TRBD1 (6 bases). Germline V lookup: CDR1 PRHDT, CDR2 FYEKMQ (reference sequence). This CDR3 spans 13 amino acids. V dropped 4 bases and J dropped 7 bases, with 14 bases sitting between them. DNA for the CDR3: TGTGCCAGCAGCTCTGGACAGAGGCAAGAGCAGTACTTC. It specifies CASSSGQRQEQYF.